Sequencing of this T cell receptor beta chain was carried out in a study of beta chain features in type 1 diabetes. Study-wide results and caveats: Moderately but significantly shorter TCRB CDR3s were found in Type 1 diabetes patients in all four CD4+ subsets.

Every bit of the isolated RNA underwent reverse transcription, so sequencing read expressed TCRB transcripts. Sequencing used immunoSEQ multiplex PCR; TCRdb keeps in-frame clones, though not all of them. This sample has around 690,000 clones, with around 11% found just once. There are a few counts of this clone. Its matching antigen is unknown. The CDR3 loop spans 13 amino acids. V was cut by 6 bases and J by 8 bases, with 19 bases left in between. Germline CDR1 SQVTM, CDR2 ANQGSEA. The sequenced sample was naive CD4+ T cells from blood. This TCR came from a man aged 25-45 years with type 1 diabetes. The V call is TRBV29-1, the J call TRBJ1-2; a weak D match, TRBD1 (6 bases). The chain's CDR3 is CSVGGYRVQGYTF. The CDR3 coding sequence is TGCAGCGTGGGGGGATACAGGGTACAAGGCTACACCTTC.